Listed below are T cell receptor beta chains from one sample, sequenced in a study of blood T cell repertoires in COVID-19. The protocol was immunoSEQ multiplex PCR, while the TCRdb copy is restricted to in-frame clones and leaves out a portion. This sample has 250,000 to 350,000 clones, with about nine tenths found just once. Sequenced material: PBMCs or T cells enriched from blood (not recorded which). These receptors originate from a man between 60 and 70 years old who had recovered from COVID-19. Both conserved end residues are part of each CDR3. D genes are given only for firm matches. Clone size is given for some rows only: seen once, a few or many times, or a class if the clone is expanded.

d_call clone_size j_call v_call cdr3_aa cdr3_nt
NA NA TRBJ2-5 TRBV11-2 CASSLGGQGTQYF TGTGCCAGCAGCCTGGGGGGGCAGGGGACCCAGTACTTC
NA NA TRBJ1-5 TRBV18 CASSPQNSNQPQHF TGTGCCAGCTCACCCCAGAATAGCAATCAGCCCCAGCATTTT
TRBD1 few TRBJ1-5 TRBV6-5 CASTLQGDQPQHF TGTGCCAGCACCTTGCAGGGGGATCAGCCCCAGCATTTT
TRBD2 NA TRBJ2-3 TRBV11-2 CASSSLAGGPTDTQYF TGTGCCAGCAGCTCCCTAGCGGGGGGGCCCACAGATACGCAGTATTTT
TRBD2 NA TRBJ2-3 TRBV5-1 CASSFRGRAGTDTQYF TGCGCCAGCAGCTTCCGAGGGAGGGCCGGAACAGATACGCAGTATTTT
NA NA TRBJ2-1 TRBV2 CASSEGQSRVNEQFF TGTGCCAGCAGTGAAGGCCAAAGTCGGGTGAATGAGCAGTTCTTC
TRBD1 few TRBJ1-6 TRBV27 CASSSTGRDSPLHF TGTGCCAGCAGTTCGACAGGGCGAGATTCACCCCTCCACTTT
TRBD1 NA TRBJ2-1 TRBV5-1 CASSWTGGTYNEQFF TGCGCCAGCAGCTGGACAGGGGGGACTTACAATGAGCAGTTCTTC
NA NA TRBJ2-1 TRBV11-3 CASSLGLVFNNEQFF TGTGCCAGCAGCTTAGGACTAGTATTCAACAATGAGCAGTTCTTC
NA NA TRBJ2-7 TRBV6-6 CASRLPPRDEQYF TGTGCCAGCAGACTACCCCCACGAGACGAGCAGTACTTC
NA NA TRBJ2-1 TRBV7-6 CASSLAQGGSYNEQFF TGTGCCAGCAGCTTAGCGCAGGGGGGCTCCTACAATGAGCAGTTCTTC
NA NA TRBJ2-2 TRBV10-3 CAISREPTGELFF TGTGCCATCAGTCGGGAACCCACCGGGGAGCTGTTTTTT
NA NA TRBJ2-4 TRBV5-4 CASSLSGGVGKNIQYF TGTGCCAGCAGCTTGTCCGGCGGGGTGGGCAAAAACATTCAGTACTTC
TRBD1 NA TRBJ1-4 TRBV5-4 CASTLTQGAPNEKLFF TGTGCCAGCACTCTCACCCAGGGGGCGCCTAATGAAAAACTGTTTTTT
NA NA TRBJ1-1 TRBV6-5 CASRAPAGTLTEAFF TGTGCCAGCAGAGCCCCCGCCGGGACACTGACTGAAGCTTTCTTT
NA NA TRBJ1-4 TRBV4-2 CASSQDLAGTRYTTNEKLFF TGTGCCAGCAGCCAAGATTTGGCAGGTACAAGATACACAACTAATGAAAAACTGTTTTTT
NA NA TRBJ2-2 TRBV5-1 CASSSQGAGELFF TGCGCCAGCAGCTCACAGGGCGCCGGGGAGCTGTTTTTT
TRBD2 NA TRBJ2-1 TRBV19 CASSFGGVVADEQFF TGTGCCAGTAGTTTCGGGGGGGTGGTCGCGGATGAGCAGTTCTTC
NA NA TRBJ2-2 TRBV28 CASKAPGELFF TGTGCCAGCAAAGCCCCCGGGGAGCTGTTTTTT
NA NA TRBJ2-2 TRBV7-8 CASSLDRANTGELFF TGTGCCAGCAGCCTGGACAGAGCGAACACCGGGGAGCTGTTTTTT
NA NA TRBJ2-7 TRBV27 CASTDLASGSSYEQYF TGTGCCAGCACCGATCTAGCAAGCGGGTCATCGTACGAGCAGTACTTC
NA NA TRBJ1-6 TRBV12-3/TRBV12-4 CASSQTANSPLHF TGTGCCAGCAGTCAGACAGCAAATTCACCCCTCCACTTT
NA NA TRBJ2-5 TRBV5-1 CASSLVHHQETQYF TGCGCCAGCAGCTTGGTACATCACCAAGAGACCCAGTACTTC
NA NA TRBJ1-2 TRBV29-1 CSVDDPGDYYGYTF TGCAGCGTCGACGACCCGGGAGACTACTATGGCTACACCTTC
TRBD2 NA TRBJ2-5 TRBV9 CASSVGNSGRQETQYF TGTGCCAGCAGCGTAGGCAATAGCGGGAGACAAGAGACCCAGTACTTC
NA NA TRBJ1-1 TRBV19 CASRAGEGISKNTEAFF TGTGCCAGTAGAGCGGGGGAAGGGATTAGCAAGAACACTGAAGCTTTCTTT
NA NA TRBJ1-4 TRBV5-4 CASSSGTQGLEKLFF TGTGCCAGCAGCTCCGGGACGCAGGGGCTTGAAAAACTGTTTTTT
NA NA TRBJ2-2 TRBV7-9 CASSLDRGKTGELFF TGTGCCAGCAGCTTAGACCGAGGGAAGACCGGGGAGCTGTTTTTT
NA NA TRBJ2-1 TRBV4-3 CASSQGNVGSSYNEQFF TGCGCCAGCAGCCAGGGTAATGTGGGGAGCTCCTACAATGAGCAGTTCTTC